This entry lists 23 T cell receptor beta chains sequenced from one sample in a study of blood T cells in healthy people across ages. Using a J-beta primer mix together with a sample-barcoded 5' primer, a second PCR was run for roughly 7 to 11 cycles. TCRdb re-analysed the 5' RACE reads in MiXCR, keeping a single row per CDR3 protein. The sample has more than 900,000 distinct CDR3 sequences, about 23% seen once; the top ten hold around 0.75%. These data also featured in a second study, about T cells of mothers and their children.

Source material: blood. The source is a girl aged 2-9 years in good health.

The chain is built from TRBV7-9 and TRBJ1-2; 9 bases agree with TRBD1. The germline V gene encodes CDR1 SEHNR and CDR2 FQNEAQ (reference sequence). Unmatched junction bases numbered 4, after V lost 4 bases and J lost 4 bases. The CDR3 is 14 residues long. Here the CDR3 DNA reads TGTGCCAGCAGCTCCCGGGACAGGGCCTATGGCTACACCTTC. Translation gives CASSSRDRAYGYTF.

This rearrangement joins TRBV28 to TRBJ2-5; 8 positions match TRBD1. The trim removed 8 bases at V and 7 bases at J, leaving 12 bases unmatched. CDR1 is MDHEN and CDR2 is SYDVKM in the germline V gene. This CDR3 spans 14 amino acids. CDR3 residues: CASGNSWDRRTQYF. CDR3 nucleotide sequence: TGTGCCAGCGGAAATTCCTGGGACAGGAGGACCCAGTACTTC.

V usage is TRBV12-3 or TRBV12-4 and J usage is TRBJ1-5; 12 bases are a match to TRBD1. Trimming cost V 3 bases and J 6 bases; bases outside gene matches: 6. The CDR3 covers 16 residues. CDR3 residues: CASSFGTGGFGQPQHF. For the CDR3, the DNA is TGTGCCAGCAGTTTTGGGACAGGGGGCTTCGGTCAGCCCCAGCATTTT.

This clonotype was counted many times. The DNA of the CDR3 is TGTGCCAGCAGCCTTAAGCCTGGGAATGAGCAGTTCTTC. This translates into CASSLKPGNEQFF. V is TRBV9 and J is TRBJ2-1; D is unresolved. CDR3 length: 13 residues. Trimming shortened V by 4 bases and J by 7 bases, and 12 bases separated the two germline ends. Germline V gene data show CDR1 as SGDLS and CDR2 as YYNGEE.

V gene TRBV11-1 combines with J gene TRBJ2-7; D unresolved. The V and J ends lost 5 bases and 4 bases respectively, with 21 bases between them. The germline CDR1 and CDR2 sequences are SGHAT and FQDESV (reference sequence). The CDR3 loop spans 16 amino acids. CDR3 loop: CASSPVSPGSRYEQYF. In DNA, the CDR3 is TGTGCCAGCAGCCCCGTCTCCCCGGGCAGCCGGTACGAGCAGTACTTC.

The rearrangement joins TRBV7-9 to TRBJ2-4, with 8 bases fitting TRBD1. CDR1 is SEHNR, CDR2 FQNEAQ, per germline (reference sequence). This CDR3 comprises 12 residues. J lost 13 bases, V lost 5 bases, and 7 bases had no gene match. The CDR3 protein is CASSDTGQAQYF. In nucleotides, the CDR3 is TGTGCCAGCAGCGACACGGGACAGGCACAGTACTTC. Based on the CDR3 plus reference TRBV7-9 and TRBJ2-4, the full variable domain is DTGVSQNPRHKITKRGQNVTFRCDPISEHNRLYWYRQTLGQGPEFLTYFQNEAQLEKSRLLSDRFSAERPKGSFSTLEIQRTEQGDSAMYLCASSDTGQAQYFGAGTRLSVL.

The V and J genes are TRBV29-1 and TRBJ1-1; D unclear. The CDR3 has 13 residues. CDR1 SQVTM and CDR2 ANQGSEA come from the germline V gene. V lost 5 bases to trimming and J lost 7 bases, with 17 bases between them. The CDR3 coding sequence is TGCAGCGTTACCTTAACTGGCCGACGTGAAGCTTTCTTT. Protein: CSVTLTGRREAFF.

This rearrangement joins TRBV5-1 to TRBJ2-2, with 9 bases lining up with TRBD1. Germline loops: CDR1 SGHRS, CDR2 YFSETQ. The V and J ends lost 4 bases and 4 bases, in that order; junction bases with no gene match: 8. This CDR3 has 16 amino acids. CDR3 region: CASSLTGQGVTGELFF. The CDR3 DNA follows: TGCGCCAGCAGCCTAACGGGACAGGGCGTCACCGGGGAGCTGTTTTTT.

V usage is TRBV11-2 and J usage is TRBJ2-3; 11 positions match TRBD1. This CDR3 spans 19 amino acids. Germline V gene lookup returns CDR1 SGHAT and CDR2 FQNNGV. The trim removed 3 bases at V and 0 bases at J, leaving 11 bases unmatched. CDR3 region: CASSFPTDRGLLSTDTQYF. The DNA for the CDR3 is TGTGCCAGCAGCTTCCCGACGGACAGGGGGCTTCTGAGCACAGATACGCAGTATTTT.

CDR3 nucleotides: TGTGCCATCAGTGAGAGACTAGCGGGGGGCACCGGGGAGCTGTTTTTT. This codes for CAISERLAGGTGELFF. This chain links TRBV10-3 with TRBJ2-2, with TRBD2 matching 13 bases. Germline V gene sequence: CDR1 ENHRY, CDR2 SYGVKD. V lost 2 bases and J lost 4; bases outside the gene matches: 1. The CDR3 length is 16 residues.

The DNA of the CDR3 is TGTGCCAGCAGTTCCCTTAAGACTAGCGGGGGACCAGATGAGCAGTTCTTC. Its translation is CASSSLKTSGGPDEQFF. This chain connects TRBV6-2 or TRBV6-3 to TRBJ2-1, with 12 positions matching TRBD2. The J segment lost 8 bases and the V segment lost 4 bases, leaving 12 bases of the junction unmatched. Germline values: CDR1 MNHEY, CDR2 SVGEGT. CDR3 size: 17 residues.

V is TRBV12-3 or TRBV12-4 and J is TRBJ2-7; perhaps D is TRBD1 or TRBD2 (5 bases each). CDR3 length: 13 residues. V lost 3 bases to trimming and J lost 6 bases, with 12 bases between them. CDR3 bases: TGTGCCAGCAGTTTCGGGACGCGGAGCGAGCAGTACTTC. This translates into CASSFGTRSEQYF.

This clonotype was counted only a few times. The genes are TRBV12-3 or TRBV12-4 and TRBJ2-3; D not resolved. Trimming stripped 6 bases from V and 4 bases from J, with 8 bases between. CDR3 length: 12 residues. CDR3 protein: CASRQLSDTQYF. Here the CDR3 DNA reads TGTGCCAGCAGACAGCTTTCAGATACGCAGTATTTT.

The chain employs TRBV18 and TRBJ2-1; 9 nucleotides match TRBD2. Gene TRBJ2-5 matches the end of the DNA better, so the J call may be wrong. The CDR3 runs 12 residues. Germline values: CDR1 KGHSH, CDR2 LQKENI. This CDR3 reads CASTSGSVTQYF. CDR3 DNA: TGTGCCAGTACTAGCGGGTCAGTGACCCAGTACTTC.

This clonotype was counted between two and nine times. V and J are TRBV29-1 and TRBJ2-5; possibly TRBD1 for D (5 bases). Trimming removed 3 bases from V and 7 bases from J, with 18 bases in between. CDR3 length: 14 residues. Germline values: CDR1 SQVTM, CDR2 ANQGSEA. In DNA, the CDR3 is TGCAGCGTTGAGGAGACTGGGGCGGTGGGGACCCAGTACTTC. It yields the protein CSVEETGAVGTQYF.

In nucleotides, the CDR3 is TGCAGCGTCACCGGGACAGCCCACGATTCCTATGGCTACACCTTC. Encoded protein: CSVTGTAHDSYGYTF. This rearrangement joins TRBV29-1 to TRBJ1-2, with 7 nucleotides matching TRBD1. Germline assignment: CDR1 SQVTM and CDR2 ANQGSEA. The ends lost 6 bases at V and 4 bases at J; junction bases unmatched: 14. The CDR3 sequence is 15 residues long.

The chain is built from TRBV6-1 and TRBJ2-5; D gene uncertain. The CDR3 runs 14 residues. Germline CDR1 is MNHNS and CDR2 is SASEGT. V shed 6 bases and J shed 5 bases, with 16 bases lying between them. CDR3 in DNA: TGTGCCAGCAGGGCGACTTTGGATCTGGAGACCCAGTACTTC. Residues: CASRATLDLETQYF.

CDR3 protein: CASSLFENIQYF. The CDR3 bases are TGTGCCAGCAGCTTATTTGAAAACATTCAGTACTTC. This chain links TRBV7-9 with TRBJ2-4; D is uncertain. The CDR3 covers 12 residues. Trimming pared 2 bases from V and 5 bases from J, leaving 4 bases between. Germline CDR1 SEHNR, CDR2 FQNEAQ (reference sequence).

The rearrangement links TRBV21-1 to TRBJ2-7; TRBD2 reflects the table's D call only, with no check against the DNA. TRBV21-1 is assigned pseudogene status. The CDR3 sequence is 15 residues long. The CDR3 bases are TGTGCCAGCGCGAGCAACTCGAGGGCAGGGCACGAGCAGTACTTC. It encodes CASASNSRAGHEQYF.

This clonotype has just a few counts. The J gene is TRBJ2-1, the V gene TRBV29-1; D not certain. V was pared by 7 bases and J by 4 bases, with 17 bases between. Germline V gene data show CDR1 as SQVTM and CDR2 as ANQGSEA. This CDR3 is built from 14 residues. CDR3 coding DNA: TGCAGCGCCATGAATCCCCAGTTGTACAATGAGCAGTTCTTC. It codes for CSAMNPQLYNEQFF.

This clonotype was seen once. The rearrangement uses TRBV3-1 and TRBJ2-5; 8 bases align to TRBD1. Germline V gene sequence: CDR1 LGHDT, CDR2 YNNKEL (reference sequence). The ends lost 4 bases at V and 5 bases at J; junction bases unmatched: 12. The CDR3 covers 16 residues. CDR3 nucleotide sequence: TGTGCCAGCAGCCCATGGACAGGGCGAAATGTGGAGACCCAGTACTTC. It is translated as CASSPWTGRNVETQYF.

This rearrangement joins TRBV20-1 to TRBJ2-5, with D perhaps TRBD2 (6 bases). The DNA end lines up better with TRBJ2-1; the J call may be wrong. The germline V gene has CDR1 DFQATT and CDR2 SNEGSKA (reference sequence). This CDR3 has 16 amino acids. This chain's CDR3 is CSARDPGGSGDNEQFF. CDR3 sequence (DNA): TGCAGTGCTAGAGATCCAGGAGGGTCGGGGGACAATGAGCAGTTCTTC.

As for this clonotype: Germline is not matched at one junction end, which may reflect a read error. This sequence joins TRBV7-3 and TRBJ2-5; D tentatively reads TRBD1 or TRBD2 (6 bases each). The germline gives CDR1 SGHTA, CDR2 FQGTGA. The CDR3 loop spans 13 amino acids. CDR3 region: CASSLDGGPLPFF. The CDR3 DNA follows: TGTGCCAGCAGCTTAGACGGGGGCCCTCTGCCGTTCTTC.